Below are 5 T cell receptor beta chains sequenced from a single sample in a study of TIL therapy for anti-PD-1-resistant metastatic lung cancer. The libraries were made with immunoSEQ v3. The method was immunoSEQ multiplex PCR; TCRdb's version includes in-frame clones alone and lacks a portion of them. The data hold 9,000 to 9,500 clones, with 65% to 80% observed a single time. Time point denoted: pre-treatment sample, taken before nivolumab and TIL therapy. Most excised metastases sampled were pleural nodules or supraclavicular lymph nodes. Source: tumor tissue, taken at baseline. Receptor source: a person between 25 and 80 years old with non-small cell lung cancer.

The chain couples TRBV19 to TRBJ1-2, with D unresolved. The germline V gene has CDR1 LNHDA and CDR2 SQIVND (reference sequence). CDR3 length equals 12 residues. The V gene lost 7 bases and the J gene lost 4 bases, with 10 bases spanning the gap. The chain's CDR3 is CASIKDGYGYTF. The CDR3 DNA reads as TGTGCCAGTATCAAGGACGGCTATGGCTACACCTTC.

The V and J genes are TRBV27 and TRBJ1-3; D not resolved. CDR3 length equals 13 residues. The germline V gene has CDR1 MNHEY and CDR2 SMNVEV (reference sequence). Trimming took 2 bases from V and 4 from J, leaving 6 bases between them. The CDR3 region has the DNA TGTGCCAGCAGTTTAAATGCGGGAAACACCATATATTTT. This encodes CASSLNAGNTIYF.

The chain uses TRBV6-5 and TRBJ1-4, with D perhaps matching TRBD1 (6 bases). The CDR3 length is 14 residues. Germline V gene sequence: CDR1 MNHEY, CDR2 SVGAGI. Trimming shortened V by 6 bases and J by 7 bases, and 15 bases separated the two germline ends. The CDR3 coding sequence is TGTGCCAGCAGACTGGACAGCCTCGGTGAAAAACTGTTTTTT. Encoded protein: CASRLDSLGEKLFF.

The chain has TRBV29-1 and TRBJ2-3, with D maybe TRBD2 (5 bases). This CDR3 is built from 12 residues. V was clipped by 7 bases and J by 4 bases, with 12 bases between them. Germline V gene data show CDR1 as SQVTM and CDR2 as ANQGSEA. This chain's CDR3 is CSASGNSDTQYF. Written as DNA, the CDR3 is TGCAGCGCCTCCGGGAATTCAGATACGCAGTATTTT.

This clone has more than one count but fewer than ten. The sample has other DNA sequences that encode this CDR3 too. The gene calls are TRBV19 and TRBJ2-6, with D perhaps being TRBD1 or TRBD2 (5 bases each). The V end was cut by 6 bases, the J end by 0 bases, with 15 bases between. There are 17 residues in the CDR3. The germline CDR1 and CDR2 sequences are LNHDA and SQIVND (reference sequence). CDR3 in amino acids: CASSPRGRISGANVLTF. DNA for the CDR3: TGTGCCAGTAGCCCGAGGGGCCGCATCTCTGGGGCCAACGTCCTGACTTTC.